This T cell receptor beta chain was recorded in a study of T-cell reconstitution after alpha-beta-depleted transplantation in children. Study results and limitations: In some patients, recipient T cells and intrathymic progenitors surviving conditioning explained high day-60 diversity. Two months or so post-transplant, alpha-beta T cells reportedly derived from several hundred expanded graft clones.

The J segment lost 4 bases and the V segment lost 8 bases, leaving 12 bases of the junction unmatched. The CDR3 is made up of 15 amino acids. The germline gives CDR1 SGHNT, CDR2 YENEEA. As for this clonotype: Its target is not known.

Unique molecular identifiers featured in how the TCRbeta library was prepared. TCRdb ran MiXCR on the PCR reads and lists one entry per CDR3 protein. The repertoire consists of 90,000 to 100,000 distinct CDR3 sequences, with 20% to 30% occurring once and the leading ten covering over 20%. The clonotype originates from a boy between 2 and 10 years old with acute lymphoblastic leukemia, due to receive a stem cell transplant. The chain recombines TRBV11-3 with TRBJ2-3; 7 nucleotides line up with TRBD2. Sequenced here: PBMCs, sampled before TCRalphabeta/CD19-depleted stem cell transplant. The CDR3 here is CASYPWEGRADTQYF. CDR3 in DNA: TGTGCCAGCTACCCTTGGGAGGGCCGCGCAGATACGCAGTATTTT.